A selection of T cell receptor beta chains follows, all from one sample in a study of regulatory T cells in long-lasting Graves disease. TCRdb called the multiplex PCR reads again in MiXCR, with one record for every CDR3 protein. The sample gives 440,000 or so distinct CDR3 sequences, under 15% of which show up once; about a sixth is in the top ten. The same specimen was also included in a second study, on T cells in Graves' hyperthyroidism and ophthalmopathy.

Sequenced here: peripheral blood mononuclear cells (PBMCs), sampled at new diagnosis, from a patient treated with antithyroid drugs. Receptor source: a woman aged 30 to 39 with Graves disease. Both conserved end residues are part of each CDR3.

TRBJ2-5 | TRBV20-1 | CSAEKTSGSFPQETQYF
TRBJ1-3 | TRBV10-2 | CASSEPGQYSNTIYF
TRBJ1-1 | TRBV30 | CAWSVRTGGYTEAFF
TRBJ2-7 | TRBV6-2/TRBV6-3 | CASSEGAGWPYEQYF
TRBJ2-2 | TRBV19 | CASKTVAGGPGGELFF
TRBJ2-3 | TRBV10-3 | CAISVERGYTDTQYF
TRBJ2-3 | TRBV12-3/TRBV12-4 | CASISRTTRTDTQYF
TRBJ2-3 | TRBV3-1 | CASSQDPGAADTQYF
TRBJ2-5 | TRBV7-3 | CASSSPGLAYEETQYF
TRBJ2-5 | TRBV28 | CASSFRDKPQETQYF
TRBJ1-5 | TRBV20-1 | CSARAGPNQPQHF
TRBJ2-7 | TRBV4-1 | CASSQDISSLYEQYF
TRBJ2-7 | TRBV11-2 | CASSPDTVVLYEQYF
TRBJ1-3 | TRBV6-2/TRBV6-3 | CASSYSMVGSGNTIYF
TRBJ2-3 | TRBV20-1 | CGTSGRAPDTQYF
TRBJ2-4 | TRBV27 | CASSMGVARSGAKNIQYF
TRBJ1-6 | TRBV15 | CATSREVGSPLHF
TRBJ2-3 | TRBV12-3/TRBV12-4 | CASSFYLSSTDTQYF
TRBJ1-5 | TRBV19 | CASEWGNNQPQHF
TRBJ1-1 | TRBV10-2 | CASSESGAPLSTEAFF
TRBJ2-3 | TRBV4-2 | CASSQDQSGDTQYF
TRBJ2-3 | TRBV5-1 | CASSLGEAYEGDTQYF
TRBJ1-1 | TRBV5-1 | CASSLNRFGEGTEAFF
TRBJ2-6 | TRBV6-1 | CASRPQGGFNGGANVLTF
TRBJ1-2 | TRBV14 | CASSRWDVDGYTF
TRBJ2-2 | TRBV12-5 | CASGLGVSNTGELFF
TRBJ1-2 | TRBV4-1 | CASSQIQEANYGYTF
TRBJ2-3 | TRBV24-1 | CATSDPLAGETDTQYF
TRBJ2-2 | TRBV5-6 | CASSDSGREGLFF
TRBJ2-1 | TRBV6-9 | CASSYGDSSYNEQFF
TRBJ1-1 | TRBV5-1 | CASSSLQGSNTEAFF